This T cell receptor (beta chain) came from a study of T cells after yellow fever vaccination. Each CDR3 protein gets one entry after TCRdb re-called the 5' RACE reads with MiXCR. The table has some 260,000 distinct CDR3 sequences, about 5.2% seen once. Germline V CDR1 and CDR2: SGHVS, FNYEAQ. This CDR3 is 18 amino acids long. The junction had 6 bases not matched to a gene; V was cut back by 0 bases and J by 0 bases. V and J are TRBV7-6 and TRBJ2-1, with 9 positions matching TRBD2. The source is a man younger than 30 who received the YFV17D yellow fever vaccine. Sequenced here: CD4+ T cells sorted from PBMCs, sampled on the day of the yellow fever booster vaccination. Here the CDR3 DNA reads TGTGCCAGCAGCTTAGCGCCTAGCGGGGCTAGCTCCTACAATGAGCAGTTCTTC. This gives the protein CASSLAPSGASSYNEQFF.